This T cell receptor (beta chain) was observed in a study of blood T cell repertoires in COVID-19. Germline assignment: CDR1 KGHDR and CDR2 SFDVKD. Unmatched junction bases numbered 10, after V lost 4 bases and J lost 4 bases. The CDR3 covers 17 residues. Data came from immunoSEQ multiplex PCR; TCRdb stores just in-frame clones and leaves some out. The sample includes about 31,000 clones, 70% to 90% seen only once; the top ten take around 0.55%. This receptor was taken from a woman in her thirties or forties with active or convalescent COVID-19. Sequenced sample: peripheral blood. The chain combines TRBV24-1 with TRBJ2-2; 8 nucleotides agree with TRBD1. CDR3 loop: CATSDHPRGQGTGELFF. The CDR3 bases are TGTGCCACCAGTGACCACCCCAGGGGGCAGGGCACCGGGGAGCTGTTTTTT.